Given below is one T cell receptor (beta chain) in context. The antigen remains unidentified. The data originate from a study of T cell clusters in autoimmune cytopenias. TRB rearrangements were amplified by touch-down multiplex PCR with mixed TRB-A/B primers. Reprocessing the multiplex PCR reads, TCRdb reports a single entry for every CDR3 protein and omits DNA. In all, the sample yields roughly 8,100 distinct CDR3 sequences. Study results and caveats: Primary autoimmune cytopenia patients appeared to lack physiological T cell clusters present in healthy donors.

CDR3 length equals 14 residues. CDR1 is GTSNPN, CDR2 SVGIG, per germline (reference sequence). Roughly 38,000 genome equivalents of blood DNA were amplified for TRB. The sequencing input was peripheral blood. The rearrangement uses TRBV30 and TRBJ2-1; TCRdb's assignment of TRBD1 cannot be checked, as there is no DNA. The origin of this receptor is a human donor with an autoimmune cytopenia or autoimmune hepatitis (not recorded which). The chain's CDR3 is CASYQPLTGGEQFF.